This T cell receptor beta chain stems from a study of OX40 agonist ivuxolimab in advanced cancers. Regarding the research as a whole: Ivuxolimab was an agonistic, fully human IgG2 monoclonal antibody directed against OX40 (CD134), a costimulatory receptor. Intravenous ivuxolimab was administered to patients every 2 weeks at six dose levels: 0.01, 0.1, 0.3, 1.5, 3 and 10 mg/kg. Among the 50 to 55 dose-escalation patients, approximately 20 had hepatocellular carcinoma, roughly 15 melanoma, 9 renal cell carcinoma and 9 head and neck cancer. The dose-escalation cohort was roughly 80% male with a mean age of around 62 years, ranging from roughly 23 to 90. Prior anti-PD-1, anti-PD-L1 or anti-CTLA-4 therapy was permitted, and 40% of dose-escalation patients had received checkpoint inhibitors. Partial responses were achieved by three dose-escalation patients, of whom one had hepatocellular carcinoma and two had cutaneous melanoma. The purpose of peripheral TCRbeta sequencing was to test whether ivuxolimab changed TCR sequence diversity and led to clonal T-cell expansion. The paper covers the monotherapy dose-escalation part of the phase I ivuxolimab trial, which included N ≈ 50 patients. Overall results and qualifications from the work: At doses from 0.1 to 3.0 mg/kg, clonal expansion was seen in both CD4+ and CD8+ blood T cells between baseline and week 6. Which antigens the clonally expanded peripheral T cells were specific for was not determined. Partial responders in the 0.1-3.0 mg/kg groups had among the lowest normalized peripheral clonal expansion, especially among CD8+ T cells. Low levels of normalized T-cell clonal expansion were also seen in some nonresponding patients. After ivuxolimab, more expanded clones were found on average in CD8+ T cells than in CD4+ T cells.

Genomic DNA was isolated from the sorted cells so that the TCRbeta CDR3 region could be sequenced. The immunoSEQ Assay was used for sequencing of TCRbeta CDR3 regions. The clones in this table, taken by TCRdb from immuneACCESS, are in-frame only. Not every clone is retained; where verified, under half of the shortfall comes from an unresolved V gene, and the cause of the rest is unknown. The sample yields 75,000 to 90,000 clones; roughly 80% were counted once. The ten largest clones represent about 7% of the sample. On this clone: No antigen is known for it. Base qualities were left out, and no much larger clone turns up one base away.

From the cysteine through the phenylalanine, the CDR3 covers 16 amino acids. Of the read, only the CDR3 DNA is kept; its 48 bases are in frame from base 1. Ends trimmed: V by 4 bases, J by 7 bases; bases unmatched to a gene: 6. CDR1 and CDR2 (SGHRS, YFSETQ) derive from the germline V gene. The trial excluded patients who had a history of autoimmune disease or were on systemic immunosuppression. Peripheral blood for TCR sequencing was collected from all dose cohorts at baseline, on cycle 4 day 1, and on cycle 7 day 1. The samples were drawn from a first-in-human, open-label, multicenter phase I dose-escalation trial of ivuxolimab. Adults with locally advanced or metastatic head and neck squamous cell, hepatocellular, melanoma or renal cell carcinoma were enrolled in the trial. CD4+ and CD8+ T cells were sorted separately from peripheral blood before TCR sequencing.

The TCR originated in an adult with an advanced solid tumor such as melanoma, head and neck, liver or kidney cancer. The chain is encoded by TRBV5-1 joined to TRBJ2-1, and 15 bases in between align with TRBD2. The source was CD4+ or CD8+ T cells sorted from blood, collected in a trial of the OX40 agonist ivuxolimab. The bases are TGCGCCAGCAGCCAGCTAGGGACTAGCGGGAGGAATGAGCAGTTCTTC. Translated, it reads CASSQLGTSGRNEQFF.